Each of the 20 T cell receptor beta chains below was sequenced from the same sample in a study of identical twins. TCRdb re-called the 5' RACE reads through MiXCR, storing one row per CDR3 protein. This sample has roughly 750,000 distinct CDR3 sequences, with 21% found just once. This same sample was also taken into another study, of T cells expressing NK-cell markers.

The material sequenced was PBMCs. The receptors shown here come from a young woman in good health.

In DNA form, the CDR3 reads TGTGCCAGCAGCTTAGGAGCGGCGGGAGGGTCTCTCACCGGGGAGCTGTTTTTT. This encodes CASSLGAAGGSLTGELFF. The J gene is TRBJ2-2, the V gene TRBV11-2; 9 positions match TRBD2. V lost 1 base, J lost 4 bases, and 10 bases stayed unmatched. The germline V gene encodes CDR1 SGHAT and CDR2 FQNNGV. The CDR3 runs to 18 residues.

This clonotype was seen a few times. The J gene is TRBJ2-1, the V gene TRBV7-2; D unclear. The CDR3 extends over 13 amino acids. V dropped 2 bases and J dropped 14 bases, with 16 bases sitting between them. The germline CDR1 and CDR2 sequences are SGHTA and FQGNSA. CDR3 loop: CASSLNSLGNEFF. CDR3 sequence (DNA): TGTGCCAGCAGCTTAAACTCTCTGGGCAATGAGTTCTTC.

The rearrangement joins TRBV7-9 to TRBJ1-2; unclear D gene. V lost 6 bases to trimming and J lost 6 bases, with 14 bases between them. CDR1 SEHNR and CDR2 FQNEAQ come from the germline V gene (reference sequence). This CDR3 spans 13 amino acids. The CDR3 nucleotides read TGTGCCAGCAGTCAGCAGGACCTTCATGGCTACACCTTC. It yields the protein CASSQQDLHGYTF.

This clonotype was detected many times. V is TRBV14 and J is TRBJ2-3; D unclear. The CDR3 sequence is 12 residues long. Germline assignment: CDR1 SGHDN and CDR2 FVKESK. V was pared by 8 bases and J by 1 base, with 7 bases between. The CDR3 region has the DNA TGTGCCAGCGGTCCGGGCACAGATACGCAGTATTTT. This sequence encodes CASGPGTDTQYF.

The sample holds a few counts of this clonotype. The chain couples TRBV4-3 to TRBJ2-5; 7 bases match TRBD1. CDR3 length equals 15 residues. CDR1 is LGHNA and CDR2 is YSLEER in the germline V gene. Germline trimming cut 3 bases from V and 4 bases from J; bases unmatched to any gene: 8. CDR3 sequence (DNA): TGCGCCAGCAGCCAGATTCTAGGGGGCACAGAGACCCAGTACTTC. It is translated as CASSQILGGTETQYF.

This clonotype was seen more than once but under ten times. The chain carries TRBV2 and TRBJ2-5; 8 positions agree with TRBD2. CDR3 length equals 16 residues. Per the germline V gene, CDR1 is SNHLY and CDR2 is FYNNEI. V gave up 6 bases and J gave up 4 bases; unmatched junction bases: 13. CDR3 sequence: CASRTTTGTRTETQYF. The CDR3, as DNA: TGTGCCAGCAGGACCACAACCGGGACTAGGACAGAGACCCAGTACTTC.

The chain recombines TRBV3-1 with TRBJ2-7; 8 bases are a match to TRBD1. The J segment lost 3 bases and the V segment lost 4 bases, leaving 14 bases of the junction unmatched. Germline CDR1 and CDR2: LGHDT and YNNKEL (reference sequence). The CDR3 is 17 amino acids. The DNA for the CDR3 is TGTGCCAGCAGCCCACCGGGACAGGATCCAAGAGACTACGAGCAGTACTTC. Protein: CASSPPGQDPRDYEQYF.

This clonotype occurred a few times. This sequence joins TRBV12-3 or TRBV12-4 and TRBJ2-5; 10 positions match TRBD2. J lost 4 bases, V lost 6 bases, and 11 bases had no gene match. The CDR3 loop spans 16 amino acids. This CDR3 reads CASSAAGGPPSETQYF. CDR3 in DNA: TGTGCCAGCAGCGCAGCGGGGGGGCCTCCTTCAGAGACCCAGTACTTC.

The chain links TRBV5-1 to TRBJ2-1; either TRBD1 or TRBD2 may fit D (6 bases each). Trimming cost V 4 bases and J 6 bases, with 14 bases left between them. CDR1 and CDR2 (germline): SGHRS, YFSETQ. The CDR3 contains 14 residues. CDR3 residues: CASSVLGGLNEQFF. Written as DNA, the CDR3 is TGCGCCAGCAGCGTACTGGGGGGCCTCAATGAGCAGTTCTTC.

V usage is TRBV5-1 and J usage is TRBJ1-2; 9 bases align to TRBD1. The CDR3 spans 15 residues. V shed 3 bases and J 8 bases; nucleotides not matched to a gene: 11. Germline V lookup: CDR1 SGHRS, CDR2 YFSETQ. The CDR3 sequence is CASSSVGTGTGGYTF. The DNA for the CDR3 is TGCGCCAGCAGCTCTGTGGGGACAGGGACGGGCGGCTACACCTTC.

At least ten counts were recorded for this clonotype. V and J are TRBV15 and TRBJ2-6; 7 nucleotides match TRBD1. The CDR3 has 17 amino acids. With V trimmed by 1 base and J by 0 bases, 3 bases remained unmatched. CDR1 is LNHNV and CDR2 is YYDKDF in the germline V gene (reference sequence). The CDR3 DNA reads TGTGCCACCAGCAGAGGACAGGGTCACTCTGGGGCCAACGTCCTGACTTTC. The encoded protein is CATSRGQGHSGANVLTF.

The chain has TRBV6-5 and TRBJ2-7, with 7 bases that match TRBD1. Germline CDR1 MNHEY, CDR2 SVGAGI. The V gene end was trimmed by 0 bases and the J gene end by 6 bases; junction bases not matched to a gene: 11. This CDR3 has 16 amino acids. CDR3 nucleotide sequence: TGTGCCAGCAGTTACTCGGGGACAGCCCTACAGGCCGAGCAGTACTTC. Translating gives CASSYSGTALQAEQYF.

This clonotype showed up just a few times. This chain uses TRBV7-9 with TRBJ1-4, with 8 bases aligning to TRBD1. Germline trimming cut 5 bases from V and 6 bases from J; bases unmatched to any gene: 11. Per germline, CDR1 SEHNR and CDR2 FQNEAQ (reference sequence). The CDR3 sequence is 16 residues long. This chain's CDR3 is CASSPRGRSSYEKLFF. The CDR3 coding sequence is TGTGCCAGCAGCCCCAGGGGGCGAAGCTCGTATGAAAAACTGTTTTTT.

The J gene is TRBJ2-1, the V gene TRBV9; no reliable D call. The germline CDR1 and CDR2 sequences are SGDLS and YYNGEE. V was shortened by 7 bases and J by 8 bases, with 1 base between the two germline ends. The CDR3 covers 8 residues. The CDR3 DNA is TGTGCCAGCGATGAGCAGTTCTTC. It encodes CASDEQFF.

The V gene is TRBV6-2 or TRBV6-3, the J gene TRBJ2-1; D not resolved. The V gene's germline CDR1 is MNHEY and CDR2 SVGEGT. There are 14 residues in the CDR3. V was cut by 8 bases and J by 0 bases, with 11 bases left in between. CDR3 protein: CASYSVTSYNEQFF. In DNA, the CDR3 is TGTGCCAGCTATTCGGTTACCTCCTACAATGAGCAGTTCTTC.

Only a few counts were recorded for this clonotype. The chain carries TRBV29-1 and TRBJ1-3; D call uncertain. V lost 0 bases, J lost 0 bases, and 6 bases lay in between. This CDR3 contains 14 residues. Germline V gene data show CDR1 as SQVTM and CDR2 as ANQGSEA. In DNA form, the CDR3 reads TGCAGCGTTGAAGAGGACCGCTCTGGAAACACCATATATTTT. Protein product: CSVEEDRSGNTIYF.

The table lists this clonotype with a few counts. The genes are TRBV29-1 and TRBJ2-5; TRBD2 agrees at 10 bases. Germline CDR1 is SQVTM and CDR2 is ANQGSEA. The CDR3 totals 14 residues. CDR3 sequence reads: CSGGTSASQETQYF. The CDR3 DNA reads TGCAGTGGCGGGACTAGCGCTTCTCAAGAGACCCAGTACTTC. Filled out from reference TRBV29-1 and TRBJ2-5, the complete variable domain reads SAVISQKPSRDICQRGTSLTIQCQVDSQVTMMFWYRQQPGQSLTLIATANQGSEATYESGFVIDKFPISRPNLTFSTLTVSNMSPEDSSIYLCSGGTSASQETQYFGPGTRLLVL.

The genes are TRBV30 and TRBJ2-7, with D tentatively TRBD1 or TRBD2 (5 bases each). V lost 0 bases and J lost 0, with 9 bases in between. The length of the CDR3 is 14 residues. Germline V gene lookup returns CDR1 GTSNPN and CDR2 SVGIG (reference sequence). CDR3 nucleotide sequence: TGTGCCTGGAGTGTTGGGGGTAGCTCCTACGAGCAGTACTTC. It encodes CAWSVGGSSYEQYF.

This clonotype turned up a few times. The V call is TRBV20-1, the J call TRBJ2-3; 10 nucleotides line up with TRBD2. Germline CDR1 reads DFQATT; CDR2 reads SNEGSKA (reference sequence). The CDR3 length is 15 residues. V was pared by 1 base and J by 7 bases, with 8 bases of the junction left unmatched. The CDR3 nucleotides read TGCAGTGCTAGAGGGCCGGGACTAGCGAGATATACGCAGTATTTT. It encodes CSARGPGLARYTQYF.

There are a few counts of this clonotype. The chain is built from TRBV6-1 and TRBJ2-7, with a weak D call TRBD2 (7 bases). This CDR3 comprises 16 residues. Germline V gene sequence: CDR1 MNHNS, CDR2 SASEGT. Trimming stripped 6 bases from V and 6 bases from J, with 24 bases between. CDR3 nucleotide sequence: TGTGCCAGCAGGAGGGGGGAGGGCGGTGCGGTTGTCGAGCAGTACTTC. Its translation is CASRRGEGGAVVEQYF.